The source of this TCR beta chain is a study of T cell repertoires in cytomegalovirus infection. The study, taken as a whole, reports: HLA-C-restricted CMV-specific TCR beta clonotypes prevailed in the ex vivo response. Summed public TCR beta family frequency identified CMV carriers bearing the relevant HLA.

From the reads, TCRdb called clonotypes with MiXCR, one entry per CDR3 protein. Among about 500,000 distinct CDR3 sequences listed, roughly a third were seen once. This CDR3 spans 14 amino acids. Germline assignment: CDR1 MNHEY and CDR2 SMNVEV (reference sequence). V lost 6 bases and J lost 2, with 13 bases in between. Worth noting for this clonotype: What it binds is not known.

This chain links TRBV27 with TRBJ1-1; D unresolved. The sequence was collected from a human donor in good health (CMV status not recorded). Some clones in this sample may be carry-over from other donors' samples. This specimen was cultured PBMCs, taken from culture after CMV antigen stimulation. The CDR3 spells CASRGEGRNTEAFF. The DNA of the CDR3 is TGTGCCAGCAGGGGTGAAGGGAGAAACACTGAAGCTTTCTTT.